This record looks at one TCR beta chain sequence and its context. The sample comes from a study of patients and donors after allogeneic stem cell transplantation. CDR1 is SGHDN and CDR2 is FVKESK in the germline V gene. V dropped 4 bases and J dropped 2 bases, with 8 bases sitting between them. There are 13 residues in the CDR3. TCRdb passed the RT-PCR reads through MiXCR, listing each CDR3 protein once. The table records about 160,000 distinct CDR3 sequences, 24% of them present only once. The receptor comes from a human donor who was either an allogeneic HSCT recipient or a stem cell or donor lymphocyte infusion donor (not recorded which). It is not recorded whose cells these are; they may come from a transplant donor. Specimen: blood, either unsorted or a sorted T cell fraction (not recorded which). This chain connects TRBV14 to TRBJ2-5, with a weak D call TRBD2 (5 bases). CDR3 loop: CASSPRTQETQYF. The CDR3 DNA is TGTGCCAGCAGCCCGCGGACTCAAGAGACCCAGTACTTC.